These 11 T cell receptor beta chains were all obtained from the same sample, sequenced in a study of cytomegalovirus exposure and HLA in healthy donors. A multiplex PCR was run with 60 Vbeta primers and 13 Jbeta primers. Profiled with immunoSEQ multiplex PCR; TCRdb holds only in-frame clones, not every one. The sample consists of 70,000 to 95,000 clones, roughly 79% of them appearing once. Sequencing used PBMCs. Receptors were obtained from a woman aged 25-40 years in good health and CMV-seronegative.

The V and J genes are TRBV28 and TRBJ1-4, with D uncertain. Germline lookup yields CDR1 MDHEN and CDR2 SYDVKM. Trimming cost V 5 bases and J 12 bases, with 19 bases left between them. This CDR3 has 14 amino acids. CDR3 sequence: CASSTINGEFELFF. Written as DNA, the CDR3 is TGTGCCAGCAGTACCATTAACGGGGAATTCGAACTGTTTTTT.

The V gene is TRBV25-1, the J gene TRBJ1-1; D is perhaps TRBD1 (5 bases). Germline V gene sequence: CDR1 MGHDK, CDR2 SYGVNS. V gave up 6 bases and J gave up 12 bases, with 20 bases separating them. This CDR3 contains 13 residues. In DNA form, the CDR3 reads TGTGCCAGCAGGGGAGGGACGGCACGTCTATCTTTCTTT. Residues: CASRGGTARLSFF.

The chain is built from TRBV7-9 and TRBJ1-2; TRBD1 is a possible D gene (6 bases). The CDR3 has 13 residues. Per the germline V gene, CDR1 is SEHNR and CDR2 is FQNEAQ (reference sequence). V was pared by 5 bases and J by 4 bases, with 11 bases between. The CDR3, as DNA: TGTGCCAGCAGCCTACAGGGATCCTATGGCTACACCTTC. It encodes CASSLQGSYGYTF.

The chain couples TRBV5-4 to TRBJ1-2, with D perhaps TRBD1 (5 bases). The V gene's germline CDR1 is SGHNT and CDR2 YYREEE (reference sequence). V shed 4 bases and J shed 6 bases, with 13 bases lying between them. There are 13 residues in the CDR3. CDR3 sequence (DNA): TGTGCCAGCAGCGTTGACAGTTCGGATGGCTACACCTTC. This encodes CASSVDSSDGYTF.

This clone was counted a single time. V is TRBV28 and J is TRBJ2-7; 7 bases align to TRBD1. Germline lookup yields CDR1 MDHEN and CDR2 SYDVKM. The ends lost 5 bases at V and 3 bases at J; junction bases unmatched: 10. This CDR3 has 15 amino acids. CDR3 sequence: CASSGPGQSIYEQYF. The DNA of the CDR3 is TGTGCCAGCAGTGGGCCGGGACAGTCGATCTACGAGCAGTACTTC.

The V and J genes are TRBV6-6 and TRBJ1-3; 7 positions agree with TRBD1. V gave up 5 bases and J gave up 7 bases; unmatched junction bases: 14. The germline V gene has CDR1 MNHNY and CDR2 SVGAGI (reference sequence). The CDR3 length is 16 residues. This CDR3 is CASSGPSTGKRNTIYF. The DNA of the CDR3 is TGTGCCAGCAGTGGACCCTCGACAGGGAAGAGGAACACCATATATTTT.

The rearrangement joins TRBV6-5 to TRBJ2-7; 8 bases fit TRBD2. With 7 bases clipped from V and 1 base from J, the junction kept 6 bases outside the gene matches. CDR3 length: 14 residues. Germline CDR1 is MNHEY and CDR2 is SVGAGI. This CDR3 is CASTPGGRSYEQYF. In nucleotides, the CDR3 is TGTGCCAGCACACCGGGAGGGCGATCCTACGAGCAGTACTTC.

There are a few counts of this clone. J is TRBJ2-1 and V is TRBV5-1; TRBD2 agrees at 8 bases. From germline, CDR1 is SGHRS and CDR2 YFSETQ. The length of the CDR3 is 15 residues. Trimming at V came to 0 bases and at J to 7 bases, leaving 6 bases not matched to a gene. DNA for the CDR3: TGCGCCAGCAGCTTGGCAGCGGGAGTGGGTAATGAGCAGTTCTTC. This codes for CASSLAAGVGNEQFF.

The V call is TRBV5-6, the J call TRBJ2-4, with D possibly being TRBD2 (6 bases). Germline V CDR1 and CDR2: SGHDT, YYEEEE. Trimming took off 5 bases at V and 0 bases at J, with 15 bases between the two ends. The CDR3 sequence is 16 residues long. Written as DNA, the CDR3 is TGTGCCAGCAGGTCTCTGGAGGGGCTAGCCAAAAACATTCAGTACTTC. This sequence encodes CASRSLEGLAKNIQYF.

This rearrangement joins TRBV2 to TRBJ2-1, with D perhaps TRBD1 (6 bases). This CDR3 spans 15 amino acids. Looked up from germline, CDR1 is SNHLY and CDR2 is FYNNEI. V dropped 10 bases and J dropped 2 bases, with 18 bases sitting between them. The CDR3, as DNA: TGTGCCAACAACCGTAGACAGGAGGCCTACAATGAGCAGTTCTTC. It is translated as CANNRRQEAYNEQFF.

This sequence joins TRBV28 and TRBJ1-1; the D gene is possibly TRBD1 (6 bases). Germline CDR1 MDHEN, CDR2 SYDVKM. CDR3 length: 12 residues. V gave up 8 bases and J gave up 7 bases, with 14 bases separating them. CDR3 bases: TGTGCCAGCGGACAAAGGACAGTTGAAGCTTTCTTT. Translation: CASGQRTVEAFF.